This record concerns one T cell receptor beta chain sequence. The antigen is unknown. This specimen belongs to a study of T cell responses to AZD1222 COVID-19 vaccine. Overall study: The study pooled second doses at about 4 or about 12 weeks. Study conclusions and caveats: It was only six AZD1222 recipients who were seropositive at baseline.

This table comes from immunoSEQ multiplex PCR, and its TCRdb copy is limited to in-frame clones, with some not included. The sample has 170,000 or so clones; over 75% are singletons. The CDR3 covers 15 residues. J lost 3 bases, V lost 4 bases, and 6 bases had no gene match. CDR1 SEHNR and CDR2 FQNEAQ come from the germline V gene (reference sequence). This clonotype originated in an adult in good health. V gene TRBV7-9 combines with J gene TRBJ1-1; 9 bases line up with TRBD1. Here the sequenced sample was peripheral blood, taken on day 0 of AZD1222 vaccination. The CDR3 nucleotides are TGTGCCAGCAGCTCGGACAGGACAGGGGACACTGAAGCTTTCTTT. Translating it yields CASSSDRTGDTEAFF. The whole variable domain, filled in from reference TRBV7-9 and TRBJ1-1, reads DTGVSQNPRHKITKRGQNVTFRCDPISEHNRLYWYRQTLGQGPEFLTYFQNEAQLEKSRLLSDRFSAERPKGSFSTLEIQRTEQGDSAMYLCASSSDRTGDTEAFFGQGTRLTVV.